This entry lists 24 T cell receptor beta chains sequenced from one sample in a study of molecular identifiers for immune sequencing clone quantification. MiXCR was run by TCRdb on the PCR reads, yielding one entry per CDR3 protein. The table has about 300,000 distinct CDR3 sequences, over 20% seen once. Material for sequencing was naive CD8+ T cells from blood, with Jurkat cell RNA spiked in. The subset here: FACS-sorted CD8+CD4-CCR7+CD45RA+ naive T cells. The origin of the receptors is a human donor in good health. Some libraries in this study had Jurkat cell RNA spiked in.

The chain joins TRBV29-1 to TRBJ2-1, with 8 bases that match TRBD1. The germline V gene has CDR1 SQVTM and CDR2 ANQGSEA. Trimming cost V 6 bases and J 5 bases; bases outside gene matches: 9. This CDR3 is built from 14 residues. The CDR3 is CSVTAETGDNEQFF. CDR3 nucleotides: TGCAGCGTAACGGCCGAGACAGGGGACAATGAGCAGTTCTTC.

Comments on this clonotype: Being one base from a much bigger clone, this may be a read error. The chain carries TRBV7-2 and TRBJ2-1; possible D gene TRBD2, 6 bases. V lost 4 bases and J 8 bases, leaving 18 bases between the germline ends. CDR3 size: 15 residues. Germline CDR1 and CDR2: SGHTA and FQGNSA. CDR3 DNA sequence: TGTGCCAGCAGCTCATTAGCGGAGGGGCCCGATGAGCAGTTCTTC. Translating it yields CASSSLAEGPDEQFF. The variable domain in full, with the rest retrieved from reference TRBV7-2 and TRBJ2-1, is GAGVSQSPSNKVTEKGKDVELRCDPISGHTALYWYRQSLGQGLEFLIYFQGNSAPDKSGLPSDRFSAERTGGSVSTLTIQRTQQEDSAVYLCASSSLAEGPDEQFFGPGTRLTVL.

This clonotype was detected ten times or more. The chain joins TRBV5-1 to TRBJ2-3; D may be TRBD2 (5 bases). CDR1 and CDR2 from the germline V gene are SGHRS and YFSETQ. Trimming removed 4 bases at V and 0 bases at J, with 12 bases between. This CDR3 region has 15 residues. The DNA for the CDR3 is TGCGCCAGCAGCACTTCGGGGTATAGCACAGATACGCAGTATTTT. Encoded protein: CASSTSGYSTDTQYF.

This clonotype appeared a single time. The junction departs from the called germline gene at one end, perhaps through a read error. V is TRBV5-1 and J is TRBJ2-5, with D perhaps TRBD1 (5 bases). Germline-derived CDR1 and CDR2 are SGHRS and YFSETQ. This CDR3 has 15 residues. CDR3 DNA: TGCGCCAGCAGCTTGGGCCAGGGTCGAAGTGAGACCCAGTGCTTC. Residues: CASSLGQGRSETQCF.

The chain combines TRBV6-5 with TRBJ2-7, with 8 bases aligning to TRBD2. The V segment lost 2 bases and the J segment 4 bases; nucleotides outside the gene matches: 4. This CDR3 comprises 14 residues. Germline values: CDR1 MNHEY, CDR2 SVGAGI. CDR3 sequence: CASSYTVAGYEQYF. The CDR3 DNA reads as TGTGCCAGCAGTTACACAGTAGCGGGGTACGAGCAGTACTTC.

This clonotype appeared a few times. The chain has TRBV6-1 and TRBJ2-2; 8 bases align to TRBD1. Looked up from germline, CDR1 is MNHNS and CDR2 is SASEGT. The CDR3 has 17 amino acids. After removal of 5 bases from V and 2 bases from J, the junction contained 10 bases not matched to a gene. CDR3 in amino acids: CASSYKTGETNTGELFF. CDR3 DNA: TGTGCCAGCAGTTACAAGACAGGGGAAACAAACACCGGGGAGCTGTTTTTT.

This clonotype was counted at least ten times. V is TRBV7-6 and J is TRBJ2-7; D might be TRBD1 (6 bases). Trimming left V 7 bases short and J 6 bases short, with 13 bases between. Germline V CDR1 and CDR2: SGHVS, FNYEAQ. CDR3 length: 12 residues. The CDR3 spells CASKGEIGEQYF. Here the CDR3 DNA reads TGTGCCAGCAAGGGGGAAATCGGCGAGCAGTACTTC.

The gene calls are TRBV4-1 and TRBJ2-7, with TRBD1 identical over 7 bases. Germline V lookup: CDR1 MGHRA, CDR2 YSYEKL. CDR3 length: 14 residues. The V segment lost 1 base and the J segment 8 bases; nucleotides outside the gene matches: 8. CDR3 residues: CASSQVEQGNKQYF. CDR3 sequence (DNA): TGCGCCAGCAGCCAAGTTGAACAGGGGAACAAGCAGTACTTC.

This clonotype has a count of ten or more. The chain carries TRBV2 and TRBJ2-3, with 11 bases lining up with TRBD2. V shed 6 bases and J 3 bases; nucleotides not matched to a gene: 5. CDR1 and CDR2 (germline): SNHLY, FYNNEI. The CDR3 length is 15 residues. The CDR3 protein is CASRATSGTTDTQYF. CDR3 DNA sequence: TGTGCCAGCAGGGCGACTAGCGGGACTACAGATACGCAGTATTTT.

The chain recombines TRBV13 with TRBJ1-2; no firm D call. The CDR3 spans 12 residues. The germline CDR1 and CDR2 sequences are PRHDT and FYEKMQ (reference sequence). V lost 5 bases and J lost 4, with 8 bases in between. CDR3: CASSQGGYGYTF. The CDR3 DNA follows: TGTGCCAGCAGCCAAGGAGGCTATGGCTACACCTTC.

Many counts were recorded for this clonotype. The genes are TRBV27 and TRBJ1-5; tentatively, D is TRBD1 (5 bases). This CDR3 has 14 amino acids. Germline V gene sequence: CDR1 MNHEY, CDR2 SMNVEV (reference sequence). Trimming removed 5 bases at V and 3 bases at J, with 11 bases between. The CDR3 reads CASSQAGHNQPQHF. The CDR3 bases are TGTGCCAGCAGTCAAGCAGGGCACAATCAGCCCCAGCATTTT.

The sample holds many counts of this clonotype. The chain combines TRBV5-8 with TRBJ2-7, with D perhaps matching TRBD2 (6 bases). The V gene's germline CDR1 is SGHTS and CDR2 YDEGEE. The CDR3 has 12 residues. Trimming took 5 bases from V and 6 from J, leaving 12 bases between them. The chain's CDR3 is CASRGLRAEQYF. CDR3 DNA: TGTGCCAGCAGAGGACTAAGGGCCGAGCAGTACTTC. Full variable domain (outside the CDR3, taken from reference TRBV5-8 and TRBJ2-7): EAGVTQSPTHLIKTRGQQATLRCSPISGHTSVYWYQQALGLGLQFLLWYDEGEERNRGNFPPRFSGRQFPNYSSELNVNALELEDSALYLCASRGLRAEQYFGPGTRLTVT.

This clonotype was observed many times. This chain uses TRBV5-6 with TRBJ1-1, with D unclear. The germline V and J ends were trimmed by 5 bases and 0 bases, with 14 bases remaining between them. The CDR3 spans 15 residues. Germline lookup yields CDR1 SGHDT and CDR2 YYEEEE. As DNA, the CDR3 is TGTGCCAGCAGTACCTCGGCCGAAATGAACACTGAAGCTTTCTTT. Protein sequence: CASSTSAEMNTEAFF.

The DNA of the CDR3 is TGCGCCAGCAGCTTGTGGGTTAGCAGCGATGAGCAGTTCTTC. Protein sequence: CASSLWVSSDEQFF. The chain employs TRBV5-1 and TRBJ2-1; no definite D call. The V gene lost 1 base and the J gene lost 8 bases, with 13 bases spanning the gap. CDR1 and CDR2 from the germline V gene are SGHRS and YFSETQ. CDR3 length: 14 amino acids.

The chain couples TRBV27 to TRBJ2-3; no clear D. V lost 4 bases and J lost 2, with 13 bases in between. This CDR3 is built from 15 residues. Germline-derived CDR1 and CDR2 are MNHEY and SMNVEV (reference sequence). The CDR3 sequence is CASSYQLGDTDTQYF. The CDR3 region has the DNA TGTGCCAGCAGTTACCAGTTGGGCGACACAGATACGCAGTATTTT.

This clonotype has at least ten counts. The V call is TRBV6-2 or TRBV6-3, the J call TRBJ2-1, with D perhaps matching TRBD2 (6 bases). Germline V gene data show CDR1 as MNHEY and CDR2 as SVGEGT. V lost 3 bases, J lost 6 bases, and 12 bases lay in between. The CDR3 runs 14 residues. CDR3 protein: CASSYGGVFNEQFF. DNA of the CDR3: TGTGCCAGCAGTTATGGCGGGGTCTTCAATGAGCAGTTCTTC.

Concerning this clonotype: A much larger clone differs from this one at a single base, so this may be a read error. The chain employs TRBV29-1 and TRBJ1-2; the D is unclear. Germline V gene lookup returns CDR1 SQVTM and CDR2 ANQGSEA. There are 12 residues in the CDR3. CDR3 amino acids: CSVEVRPASYAF. CDR3 nucleotides: TGCAGCGTTGAAGTACGTCCGGCGTCCTACGCCTTC.

In this sample, this clonotype turned up many times. The genes are TRBV19 and TRBJ2-1, with 7 nucleotides matching TRBD2. The CDR3 is 14 amino acids. V lost 5 bases and J lost 9; bases outside the gene matches: 10. The germline V gene has CDR1 LNHDA and CDR2 SQIVND (reference sequence). The CDR3, as DNA: TGTGCCAGTAGTCTGCGGGAGTACATGGGTGAGCAGTTCTTC. The encoded protein is CASSLREYMGEQFF.

The genes are TRBV12-3 or TRBV12-4 and TRBJ2-2; D remains ambiguous. This CDR3 spans 13 amino acids. The V gene lost 3 bases and the J gene lost 5 bases, with 7 bases spanning the gap. The CDR3 DNA reads TGTGCCAGCAGTTTCCCTATAACCGGGGAGCTGTTTTTT. The encoded protein is CASSFPITGELFF.

The CDR3 DNA reads TGTGCCATCAGTGAGTCTGCAGGTCCCTACGAGCAGTACTTC. Its translation: CAISESAGPYEQYF. The chain is built from TRBV10-3 and TRBJ2-7; D unresolved. Germline-derived CDR1 and CDR2 are ENHRY and SYGVKD. The CDR3 spans 14 residues. Trimming took 0 bases from V and 2 from J, leaving 8 bases between them.

This clonotype was counted a few times. This rearrangement joins TRBV27 to TRBJ2-5, with D uncertain. Germline values: CDR1 MNHEY, CDR2 SMNVEV (reference sequence). Deletions cut 1 base from V and 1 base from J, with 7 bases between. CDR3 length: 14 residues. This chain's CDR3 is CASSLYLGQETQYF. The CDR3 DNA reads TGTGCCAGCAGTTTATATCTAGGCCAAGAGACCCAGTACTTC.

A word on this clonotype: This may come from a read error, since a much larger clone is one base off. The CDR3: CASSHAGGEKLFF. As DNA, the CDR3 is TGTGCCAGCAGTCACGCAGGCGGAGAAAAACTGTTTTTT. The chain combines TRBV6-2 or TRBV6-3 with TRBJ1-4; the D is unclear. V was clipped by 5 bases and J by 8 bases, with 12 bases between them. CDR1 and CDR2 (germline): MNHEY, SVGEGT. The length of the CDR3 is 13 residues.

V is TRBV5-1 and J is TRBJ2-5; perhaps TRBD2 as D (6 bases). The germline CDR1 and CDR2 sequences are SGHRS and YFSETQ. The CDR3 extends over 12 amino acids. The ends were cut back, 0 bases at V and 9 bases at J, with 9 bases in the middle. The CDR3 loop is CASSLGPGAQYF. Written as DNA, the CDR3 is TGCGCCAGCAGCTTGGGCCCGGGGGCCCAGTACTTC.

Worth noting for this clonotype: Possible read error: a much larger clone is one base away. The rearrangement joins TRBV24-1 to TRBJ2-7; D may be TRBD2 (6 bases). CDR1 is KGHDR and CDR2 is SFDVKD in the germline V gene. Trimming pared 9 bases from V and 7 bases from J, leaving 18 bases between. The CDR3 extends over 13 amino acids. The CDR3 nucleotides read TGTGCCACCTCCGGGACTGGTGGGGGTGAGCAGTACTTC. This translates into CATSGTGGGEQYF.